The 11 T cell receptor beta chains reported below all come from one sample, sequenced in a study of cytomegalovirus exposure and HLA in healthy donors. PCR involved 60 Vbeta and 13 Jbeta primers. Repertoires were generated with immunoSEQ multiplex PCR, while TCRdb's copy carries only in-frame clones and drops some. The sample lists some 90,000 clones; roughly 74% were seen once. The sequenced material came from PBMCs. These receptors originate from a female donor in good health and CMV-seropositive.

This rearrangement joins TRBV6-1 to TRBJ1-4; 10 nucleotides agree with TRBD1. Germline CDR1 and CDR2: MNHNS and SASEGT. This CDR3 region has 14 residues. With 8 bases clipped from V and 7 bases from J, the junction kept 7 bases outside the gene matches. CDR3 protein: CASSSTGGVEKLFF. The CDR3, as DNA: TGTGCCAGCTCATCGACAGGGGGCGTTGAAAAACTGTTTTTT.

The chain links TRBV18 to TRBJ2-7; 8 bases line up with TRBD2. Germline lookup yields CDR1 KGHSH and CDR2 LQKENI. The V and J ends lost 3 bases and 3 bases, in that order; junction bases with no gene match: 7. This CDR3 comprises 15 residues. CDR3 coding DNA: TGTGCCAGCTCACCGCCCACTAGCGGTCGCTACGAGCAGTACTTC. Protein sequence: CASSPPTSGRYEQYF.

In its sample, this clone was seen many times. The gene calls are TRBV5-4 and TRBJ1-4, with D possibly matching TRBD1 (5 bases). CDR3 size: 15 residues. CDR1 is SGHNT, CDR2 YYREEE, per germline (reference sequence). With 0 bases removed from V and 4 bases from J, the gap between germline ends came to 10 bases. In DNA, the CDR3 is TGTGCCAGCAGCTTGGGGGGGACTTATAATGAAAAACTGTTTTTT. As protein: CASSLGGTYNEKLFF.

J is TRBJ1-3 and V is TRBV7-8; possible D gene TRBD1, 5 bases. Trimming took 1 base from V and 0 from J, leaving 7 bases between them. CDR1 is SGHVS and CDR2 is FQNEAQ in the germline V gene. The CDR3 has 15 residues. The CDR3 sequence: CASSLGGDSGNTIYF. CDR3 nucleotide sequence: TGTGCCAGCAGCTTAGGGGGGGACTCTGGAAACACCATATATTTT.

This clone was seen a handful of times. This chain uses TRBV6-1 with TRBJ2-7; 8 bases agree with TRBD2. Germline V gene sequence: CDR1 MNHNS, CDR2 SASEGT. V shed 10 bases, J shed 3 bases, and the junction held 8 bases outside the gene matches. The CDR3 sequence is 13 residues long. The CDR3 loop is CATPAGTSYEQYF. The CDR3 DNA reads TGTGCCACGCCAGCCGGGACTAGCTACGAGCAGTACTTC.

CDR3 in DNA: TGCGCCAGCAGCCAAGAACCGAACATGAACACTGAAGCTTTCTTT. This codes for CASSQEPNMNTEAFF. The V gene is TRBV4-3, the J gene TRBJ1-1; no firm D call. Looked up from germline, CDR1 is LGHNA and CDR2 is YSLEER. CDR3 length equals 15 residues. The ends were cut back, 0 bases at V and 0 bases at J, with 8 bases in the middle.

The gene calls are TRBV30 and TRBJ1-2, with D possibly being TRBD1 (6 bases). The germline CDR1 and CDR2 sequences are GTSNPN and SVGIG (reference sequence). The V end lost 0 bases, the J end lost 8 bases, and 19 bases lay between the germline ends. The CDR3 loop spans 15 amino acids. The CDR3 spells CAWSVPRWTDYGYTF. As DNA, the CDR3 is TGTGCCTGGAGTGTACCCCGATGGACAGATTACGGCTACACCTTC.

This clone was counted only a few times. This chain uses TRBV5-1 with TRBJ1-1; D possibly corresponds to TRBD1 (5 bases). The V and J ends lost 6 bases and 3 bases respectively, with 15 bases between them. CDR3 length equals 14 residues. CDR1 is SGHRS and CDR2 is YFSETQ in the germline V gene. The CDR3 loop is CASKDQSGDTEAFF. The CDR3 DNA sequence: TGCGCCAGCAAGGACCAGTCGGGGGACACTGAAGCTTTCTTT.

On this clone: The CDR3 carries no conserved terminal phenylalanine or tryptophan, so it likely arises from a read error. Because the CDR3's place on the DNA is in doubt, the DNA is left out and the CDR3 is given as listed by TCRdb. V and J are TRBV14 and TRBJ1-1. The CDR3 spans 9 residues, counting both ends. Per germline, CDR1 SGHDN and CDR2 FVKESK. This CDR3 reads CASSQAGTR.

Of note for this clone: The identical CDR3 is also encoded by other nucleotide sequences in the sample. The J gene is TRBJ2-3, the V gene TRBV5-4; 13 bases agree with TRBD2. Germline CDR1 reads SGHNT; CDR2 reads YYREEE (reference sequence). This CDR3 region has 16 residues. V shed 4 bases, J shed 3 bases, and the junction held 5 bases outside the gene matches. This chain's CDR3 is CASSPRLAGGTDTQYF. The DNA of the CDR3 is TGTGCCAGCAGCCCTCGACTAGCGGGAGGAACAGATACGCAGTATTTT.

The J gene is TRBJ2-1, the V gene TRBV11-1, with 7 bases identical to TRBD2. Trimming cost V 3 bases and J 7 bases; bases outside gene matches: 3. CDR1 is SGHAT and CDR2 is FQDESV in the germline V gene (reference sequence). This CDR3 has 13 residues. CDR3 protein: CASSLFGGNEQFF. The CDR3 DNA reads as TGTGCCAGCAGCTTGTTCGGGGGGAATGAGCAGTTCTTC.